The 8 T cell receptor beta chains below all came from one sample that was sequenced in a study of response to subunit inactivated influenza vaccine. TCRdb called the RT-PCR reads again in MiXCR, with one record for every CDR3 protein. The data hold 450,000 to 600,000 distinct CDR3 sequences, with under 9% observed a single time. The sequencing here drew on PBMCs from blood, taken 23 months after vaccination. These TCRs come from a man between 50 and 69 years old who received an inactivated influenza vaccine.

This clonotype was seen many times. The chain is built from TRBV12-3 or TRBV12-4 and TRBJ2-5; possible D gene TRBD2, 5 bases. Trimming removed 1 base at V and 5 bases at J, with 17 bases between. The CDR3 loop spans 16 amino acids. The CDR3 region has the DNA TGTGCCAGCAGTTTAGTTCCGGAGGATGGTCTGGAGACCCAGTACTTC. Its translation: CASSLVPEDGLETQYF.

The chain joins TRBV20-1 to TRBJ2-3; tentative D call: TRBD2 (6 bases). The CDR3 runs 16 residues. The germline V and J ends were trimmed by 3 bases and 3 bases, with 19 bases remaining between them. Per germline, CDR1 DFQATT and CDR2 SNEGSKA (reference sequence). The CDR3 bases are TGCAGTGCTAGGGGACGTGGGGGAGGTCGTACAGATACGCAGTATTTT. Its protein is CSARGRGGGRTDTQYF.

This clonotype showed up just a few times. The rearrangement joins TRBV10-3 to TRBJ1-6; no firm D call. V shed 6 bases and J shed 5 bases, with 14 bases lying between them. Per the germline V gene, CDR1 is ENHRY and CDR2 is SYGVKD. The CDR3 totals 15 residues. In DNA form, the CDR3 reads TGTGCCATCAGGGAGAGGGAGATTCATAATTCACCCCTCCACTTT. This translates into CAIREREIHNSPLHF.

Comment on this clonotype: Possible read error: a much larger clone is one base away. The CDR3: CSPRTGGREQFF. In DNA, the CDR3 is TGCAGTCCTAGAACAGGGGGTCGGGAGCAGTTCTTC. The rearrangement links TRBV20-1 to TRBJ2-1; 8 positions match TRBD1. In germline, CDR1 is DFQATT, CDR2 SNEGSKA (reference sequence). This CDR3 region has 12 residues.

V usage is TRBV3-1 and J usage is TRBJ2-3; D is possibly TRBD1 or TRBD2 (6 bases each). The CDR3 covers 17 residues. Germline V gene lookup returns CDR1 LGHDT and CDR2 YNNKEL (reference sequence). Trimming left V 3 bases short and J 2 bases short, with 18 bases between. The CDR3 sequence: CASSQRTGGGPTDTQYF. The CDR3 region has the DNA TGTGCCAGCAGCCAGAGAACAGGTGGGGGGCCCACAGATACGCAGTATTTT.

In this sample, this clonotype turned up a few times. This chain links TRBV20-1 with TRBJ1-5, with D possibly TRBD1 on 5 matching bases. This CDR3 has 13 residues. Trimming pared 3 bases from V and 5 bases from J, leaving 11 bases between. The V gene's germline CDR1 is DFQATT and CDR2 SNEGSKA (reference sequence). CDR3 sequence reads: CSARVDIDQPQHF. The CDR3 DNA is TGCAGTGCTAGGGTGGACATTGATCAGCCCCAGCATTTT.

This clonotype was observed at least ten times. The J gene is TRBJ2-5, the V gene TRBV7-9, with 7 positions matching TRBD1. This CDR3 comprises 14 residues. V dropped 4 bases and J dropped 4; count of bases not matched to a gene: 6. CDR1 is SEHNR and CDR2 is FQNEAQ in the germline V gene (reference sequence). CDR3 in amino acids: CASSSDRAGETQYF. In nucleotides, the CDR3 is TGTGCCAGCAGCTCCGACAGGGCTGGAGAGACCCAGTACTTC. The complete variable domain, with remaining parts taken from reference TRBV7-9 and TRBJ2-5, reads DTGVSQNPRHKITKRGQNVTFRCDPISEHNRLYWYRQTLGQGPEFLTYFQNEAQLEKSRLLSDRFSAERPKGSFSTLEIQRTEQGDSAMYLCASSSDRAGETQYFGPGTRLLVL.

This clonotype has only a few counts. The rearrangement joins TRBV11-2 to TRBJ1-5; no clear D. Germline V gives CDR1 SGHAT, CDR2 FQNNGV. This CDR3 has 15 residues. V gave up 1 base and J gave up 0 bases, with 7 bases separating them. The CDR3 coding sequence is TGTGCCAGCAGCTTAGTCGCAGATAGCAATCAGCCCCAGCATTTT. It is translated as CASSLVADSNQPQHF.